This TCR beta chain was observed in a study of Graves' ophthalmopathy and Graves' hyperthyroidism. For the study at large: Peripheral blood collection took place at initial diagnosis, before any treatment. Study outcomes and limitations: Most expanded thyroid clonotypes above 0.001 frequency also appeared in blood.

Looked up from germline, CDR1 is MNHNS and CDR2 is SASEGT. The V and J ends lost 5 bases and 6 bases, in that order; junction bases with no gene match: 10. This CDR3 is 14 amino acids long. Amplification of the TCR beta CDR3 regions used RNA transcripts (as template). HTBI-primed first-round RT-PCR preceded second-round multiplex PCR. TCRdb passed the multiplex PCR reads through MiXCR, listing each CDR3 protein once. The data show roughly 400,000 distinct CDR3 sequences, with 17% seen just once and 2.4% held by the top ten. PBMCs were density-gradient isolated from about 9.6 ml fresh blood. In its sample, this clonotype was seen many times. What it binds is not known.

Sequencing used peripheral blood. The chain carries TRBV6-1 and TRBJ2-7, with 7 bases fitting TRBD1. The source of this sequence is an adult woman with stable Graves' hyperthyroidism. The CDR3 coding sequence is TGTGCCAGCAGTAAAACCGGGACAGACGGCGAGCAGTACTTC. It codes for CASSKTGTDGEQYF.